Each of the 28 T cell receptor beta chains below was sequenced from the same sample in a study of T-cell memory formation after mild COVID-19. TCRdb reprocessed the 5' RACE reads with MiXCR, giving one entry per CDR3 protein. The data contain roughly 130,000 distinct CDR3 sequences, 17% of them singletons. Sequencing was done on a sample of PBMCs or a T cell subset sorted from them (not recorded which). Every receptor here comes from a man aged 18 to 29 who had mild COVID-19 (a few samples of this study predate the infection). Cell type and time point are not known.

A few counts support this clonotype. The chain employs TRBV7-6 and TRBJ2-2; the D gene is possibly TRBD2 (5 bases). The V gene's germline CDR1 is SGHVS and CDR2 FNYEAQ. Trimming shortened V by 1 base and J by 0 bases, and 9 bases separated the two germline ends. The CDR3 runs 16 residues. CDR3 region: CASSLEAGANTGELFF. CDR3 nucleotide sequence: TGTGCCAGCAGCTTAGAGGCCGGGGCGAACACCGGGGAGCTGTTTTTT.

The chain recombines TRBV5-1 with TRBJ1-2; D unresolved. V dropped 1 base and J dropped 4 bases, with 11 bases sitting between them. CDR3 length equals 14 residues. Looked up from germline, CDR1 is SGHRS and CDR2 is YFSETQ. The CDR3 coding sequence is TGCGCCAGCAGCTTGCTTGAGGGTGTCTATGGCTACACCTTC. Residues: CASSLLEGVYGYTF.

CDR3 loop: CASSHRQGNQPQHF. DNA for the CDR3: TGCGCCAGCAGCCACCGACAGGGCAATCAGCCCCAGCATTTT. This chain connects TRBV4-3 to TRBJ1-5; D may be TRBD1 (6 bases). Looked up from germline, CDR1 is LGHNA and CDR2 is YSLEER. The V gene lost 3 bases and the J gene lost 2 bases, with 8 bases spanning the gap. This CDR3 is 14 amino acids long.

This clonotype has just a few counts. The chain couples TRBV11-1 to TRBJ2-6, with unresolved D. This CDR3 has 16 residues. Germline V gene data show CDR1 as SGHAT and CDR2 as FQDESV (reference sequence). Trimming cost V 1 base and J 0 bases, with 7 bases left between them. Here the CDR3 DNA reads TGTGCCAGCAGCTTAGGTCACCACTCTGGGGCCAACGTCCTGACTTTC. It is translated as CASSLGHHSGANVLTF.

The V call is TRBV12-3 or TRBV12-4, the J call TRBJ1-1; TRBD1 is a possible D gene (6 bases). The CDR3 totals 13 residues. V lost 2 bases, J lost 6 bases, and 10 bases lay in between. CDR3 loop: CASSLPGASEAFF. In DNA form, the CDR3 reads TGTGCCAGCAGTTTACCAGGGGCGTCTGAAGCTTTCTTT.

As DNA, the CDR3 is TGCGCCAGCAGCCAAGATTTCTACAATGAGCAGTTCTTC. Its protein is CASSQDFYNEQFF. The rearrangement joins TRBV4-3 to TRBJ2-1; the D is unclear. With 0 bases removed from V and 3 bases from J, the gap between germline ends came to 3 bases. Germline V gene lookup returns CDR1 LGHNA and CDR2 YSLEER. The CDR3 is 13 amino acids.

This clonotype was detected ten times or more. The chain joins TRBV4-2 to TRBJ2-2; D ambiguous. Germline CDR1 is LGHNA and CDR2 is YNFKEQ. V was clipped by 1 base and J by 6 bases, with 6 bases between them. CDR3 length: 13 amino acids. CDR3 residues: CASSQVGSGELFF. The DNA for the CDR3 is TGTGCCAGCAGCCAAGTAGGGTCCGGGGAGCTGTTTTTT.

This clonotype has more than one count but fewer than ten. The rearrangement links TRBV5-1 to TRBJ1-4; weak D call: TRBD1 (6 bases). V lost 4 bases and J lost 4, with 8 bases in between. The CDR3 length is 13 residues. Germline lookup yields CDR1 SGHRS and CDR2 YFSETQ. For the CDR3, the DNA is TGCGCCAGCAGCGGGGGGCTTAATGAAAAACTGTTTTTT. Its protein product is CASSGGLNEKLFF.

There are many counts of this clonotype. The chain carries TRBV5-1 and TRBJ2-5; D is perhaps TRBD2 (6 bases). From germline, CDR1 is SGHRS and CDR2 YFSETQ. This CDR3 has 13 amino acids. V lost 2 bases, J lost 5 bases, and 10 bases lay in between. CDR3 sequence (DNA): TGCGCCAGCAGCTTCGGGGGAGAGGAGACCCAGTACTTC. It translates to CASSFGGEETQYF.

The sample holds a few counts of this clonotype. The chain has TRBV4-1 and TRBJ2-3; D assignment may be TRBD1 or TRBD2 (5 bases each). In germline, CDR1 is MGHRA, CDR2 YSYEKL. Deletions cut 0 bases from V and 7 bases from J, with 14 bases between. The CDR3 loop spans 15 amino acids. CDR3 protein: CASSQDQGRVYTQYF. In DNA form, the CDR3 reads TGCGCCAGCAGCCAAGATCAGGGACGTGTTTATACGCAGTATTTT.

The J gene is TRBJ2-1, the V gene TRBV28; a weak D match, TRBD2 (6 bases). V lost 8 bases to trimming and J lost 7 bases, with 24 bases between them. The CDR3 totals 16 residues. CDR1 and CDR2 (germline): MDHEN, SYDVKM. CDR3 nucleotides: TGTGCCAGCCCACCTTTAGGGTGGAGGGCTCCAAATGAGCAGTTCTTC. Amino acids: CASPPLGWRAPNEQFF.

This chain joins TRBV5-1 and TRBJ2-5; tentatively, D is TRBD1 or TRBD2 (6 bases each). The CDR3 length is 14 residues. Looked up from germline, CDR1 is SGHRS and CDR2 is YFSETQ. V was shortened by 4 bases and J by 3 bases, with 13 bases between the two germline ends. The CDR3, as DNA: TGCGCCAGCAGCAGGGGGGCCGGAAAAGAGACCCAGTACTTC. Translated: CASSRGAGKETQYF.

V is TRBV7-9 and J is TRBJ2-7; no clear D gene. Trimming cost V 4 bases and J 1 base, with 11 bases left between them. The CDR3 is made up of 14 amino acids. Germline V CDR1 and CDR2: SEHNR, FQNEAQ (reference sequence). The CDR3: CASSSRTDSYEQYF. DNA of the CDR3: TGTGCCAGCAGCTCCCGGACCGATTCCTACGAGCAGTACTTC.

In DNA form, the CDR3 reads TGTGCCAGCAGGGAGACAGTTTCCTACGAGCAGTACTTC. Translated: CASRETVSYEQYF. The chain carries TRBV6-2 or TRBV6-3 and TRBJ2-7, with D maybe TRBD1 (5 bases). CDR3 length: 13 residues. V lost 6 bases to trimming and J lost 1 base, with 10 bases between them. Looked up from germline, CDR1 is MNHEY and CDR2 is SVGEGT.

This clonotype was seen a handful of times. V and J are TRBV12-3 or TRBV12-4 and TRBJ2-1, with unresolved D. The length of the CDR3 is 15 residues. V lost 4 bases and J 8 bases, leaving 18 bases between the germline ends. Here the CDR3 DNA reads TGTGCCAGCAGTTCCCAATCTAGTACGCATTATGAGCAGTTCTTC. Protein: CASSSQSSTHYEQFF.

This clonotype appeared once. The rearrangement links TRBV6-2 or TRBV6-3 to TRBJ2-7; 8 nucleotides match TRBD2. CDR3 length: 15 amino acids. V dropped 2 bases and J dropped 4; count of bases not matched to a gene: 7. Germline lookup yields CDR1 MNHEY and CDR2 SVGEGT. The CDR3 DNA reads as TGTGCCAGCAGTTACCTATGGGGACTAGGATACGAGCAGTACTTC. Translating gives CASSYLWGLGYEQYF.

The rearrangement joins TRBV4-1 to TRBJ2-5; 8 bases are shared with TRBD2. Germline assignment: CDR1 MGHRA and CDR2 YSYEKL. Trimming cost V 2 bases and J 0 bases; bases outside gene matches: 14. This CDR3 spans 19 amino acids. The CDR3 sequence is CASSQRGLLTSEYQETQYF. The CDR3 DNA reads as TGCGCCAGCAGCCAAAGAGGGTTGTTGACTAGCGAGTACCAAGAGACCCAGTACTTC.

This clonotype was counted a few times. The chain has TRBV2 and TRBJ2-1, with D possibly being TRBD2 (7 bases). V lost 1 base and J 0 bases, leaving 10 bases between the germline ends. Germline assignment: CDR1 SNHLY and CDR2 FYNNEI. This CDR3 spans 16 amino acids. Here the CDR3 DNA reads TGTGCCAGCAGTGAAGAGGGGGGGAGCTCCTACAATGAGCAGTTCTTC. Amino acids: CASSEEGGSSYNEQFF.

The CDR3 reads CASSFRQGGELFF. The CDR3 DNA sequence: TGTGCCAGCAGTTTCCGACAGGGCGGGGAGCTGTTTTTT. The gene calls are TRBV12-3 or TRBV12-4 and TRBJ2-2, with TRBD1 matching 7 bases. V dropped 3 bases and J dropped 7; count of bases not matched to a gene: 2. The CDR3 runs to 13 residues.

The chain joins TRBV19 to TRBJ1-4; D is undetermined. V lost 3 bases, J lost 8 bases, and 4 bases lay in between. This CDR3 is 11 amino acids long. CDR1 and CDR2 from the germline V gene are LNHDA and SQIVND (reference sequence). The CDR3: CASSIREKLFF. CDR3 DNA sequence: TGTGCCAGTAGTATCCGGGAAAAACTGTTTTTT.

CDR3 in amino acids: CASTGGAAPYEQYF. As DNA, the CDR3 is TGTGCCAGCACCGGGGGTGCAGCCCCCTACGAGCAGTACTTC. The V call is TRBV2, the J call TRBJ2-7, with a weak D call TRBD2 (6 bases). The CDR3 has 14 residues. Germline-derived CDR1 and CDR2 are SNHLY and FYNNEI. Trimming took off 7 bases at V and 2 bases at J, with 15 bases between the two ends.

This clonotype was detected once. This chain links TRBV19 with TRBJ2-7; 10 nucleotides align to TRBD1. The CDR3 totals 17 residues. Germline V gene sequence: CDR1 LNHDA, CDR2 SQIVND (reference sequence). V lost 5 bases and J lost 3; bases outside the gene matches: 13. As DNA, the CDR3 is TGTGCCAGTAGTCGCCACCTTACCGGGACAGGGGACTACGAGCAGTACTTC. It encodes CASSRHLTGTGDYEQYF.

This clonotype has more than one count but fewer than ten. The chain combines TRBV20-1 with TRBJ1-1; 8 positions agree with TRBD1. V gave up 0 bases and J gave up 4 bases; unmatched junction bases: 4. This CDR3 region has 14 residues. Germline CDR1 DFQATT, CDR2 SNEGSKA (reference sequence). The CDR3 loop is CSARDRTGGTEAFF. Written as DNA, the CDR3 is TGCAGTGCTAGAGATCGCACAGGGGGCACTGAAGCTTTCTTT.

The chain uses TRBV20-1 and TRBJ1-5, with D maybe TRBD1 (5 bases). The germline V gene encodes CDR1 DFQATT and CDR2 SNEGSKA (reference sequence). The CDR3 is made up of 16 amino acids. The ends were cut back, 0 bases at V and 0 bases at J, with 12 bases in the middle. The CDR3 is CSARDPRQNSNQPQHF. The CDR3 DNA reads TGCAGTGCTAGAGATCCCCGACAGAATAGCAATCAGCCCCAGCATTTT.

This clonotype has more than one count but fewer than ten. The V gene is TRBV3-1, the J gene TRBJ2-5, with D perhaps matching TRBD1 (5 bases). The CDR3 runs to 16 residues. V was clipped by 6 bases and J by 3 bases, with 20 bases between them. Per germline, CDR1 LGHDT and CDR2 YNNKEL (reference sequence). The CDR3 DNA sequence: TGTGCCAGCAGGCAACTTGCCGACAGCAGGAAAGAGACCCAGTACTTC. This sequence encodes CASRQLADSRKETQYF.

The J gene is TRBJ1-2, the V gene TRBV7-2; D uncertain. Germline V gene lookup returns CDR1 SGHTA and CDR2 FQGNSA. This CDR3 has 14 residues. V lost 1 base, J lost 7 bases, and 13 bases lay in between. CDR3 sequence reads: CASSLVRQPGGYTF. DNA of the CDR3: TGTGCCAGCAGCTTAGTCCGCCAACCAGGTGGCTACACCTTC.

This clonotype showed up many times. J is TRBJ2-2 and V is TRBV7-6, with 8 bases identical to TRBD1. Per germline, CDR1 SGHVS and CDR2 FNYEAQ. The ends lost 5 bases at V and 0 bases at J; junction bases unmatched: 5. There are 16 residues in the CDR3. The CDR3 loop is CASSPRDRPNTGELFF. The CDR3 DNA sequence: TGTGCCAGCAGCCCGAGGGACAGGCCGAACACCGGGGAGCTGTTTTTT.

This clonotype occurred a few times. The genes are TRBV7-9 and TRBJ2-5, with a possible D match to TRBD2 (7 bases). Trimming left V 3 bases short and J 4 bases short, with 18 bases between. The length of the CDR3 is 16 residues. CDR1 is SEHNR and CDR2 is FQNEAQ in the germline V gene (reference sequence). The CDR3 spells CASSLRGGYPTETQYF. CDR3 DNA: TGTGCCAGCAGCTTGAGGGGGGGGTACCCAACAGAGACCCAGTACTTC.